One sample yielded the 25 T cell receptor beta chains listed below, sequenced in a study of cytomegalovirus exposure and HLA in healthy donors. PCR primers comprised 60 Vbeta and 13 Jbeta primers. Libraries were prepared by immunoSEQ multiplex PCR; TCRdb keeps only in-frame clonotypes and omits some of them. The top ten hold more than 20% of the sample, which has approximately 110,000 clones, approximately 78% seen once. The sequenced material came from PBMCs. These receptors were obtained from a man aged 25-40 years in good health and CMV-seropositive.

The chain couples TRBV5-5 to TRBJ1-1; possibly TRBD1 for D (5 bases). Germline V gene lookup returns CDR1 SGHKS and CDR2 YYEKEE (reference sequence). This CDR3 has 13 residues. Trimming removed 7 bases from V and 4 bases from J, with 14 bases in between. The DNA for the CDR3 is TGTGCCAGCGAGCGGGGGTATGGCACTGAAGCTTTCTTT. As protein: CASERGYGTEAFF.

J is TRBJ2-1 and V is TRBV7-2; tentative D call: TRBD2 (5 bases). The CDR3 sequence is 14 residues long. V lost 0 bases, J lost 2 bases, and 5 bases lay in between. CDR1 is SGHTA and CDR2 is FQGNSA in the germline V gene. CDR3 DNA: TGTGCCAGCAGCTTAGCGGGAGCCTACAATGAGCAGTTCTTC. This sequence encodes CASSLAGAYNEQFF. The entire variable domain, with the rest obtained from reference TRBV7-2 and TRBJ2-1, is as follows: GAGVSQSPSNKVTEKGKDVELRCDPISGHTALYWYRQSLGQGLEFLIYFQGNSAPDKSGLPSDRFSAERTGGSVSTLTIQRTQQEDSAVYLCASSLAGAYNEQFFGPGTRLTVL.

The chain employs TRBV7-9 and TRBJ2-1; TRBD1 is a possible D gene (5 bases). Per the germline V gene, CDR1 is SEHNR and CDR2 is FQNEAQ (reference sequence). The CDR3 runs to 13 residues. The V end lost 4 bases, the J end lost 5 bases, and 9 bases lay between the germline ends. The CDR3 coding sequence is TGTGCCAGCAGCTACTTGGACAACAATGAGCAGTTCTTC. Translated, it gives CASSYLDNNEQFF.

This clone was seen only a few times. V is TRBV9 and J is TRBJ1-2; tentative D call: TRBD1 (5 bases). Germline CDR1 reads SGDLS; CDR2 reads YYNGEE. The CDR3 is made up of 14 amino acids. Trimming took off 0 bases at V and 7 bases at J, with 13 bases between the two ends. This chain's CDR3 is CASSVDLNGAGYTF. Here the CDR3 DNA reads TGTGCCAGCAGCGTAGATTTGAATGGGGCTGGCTACACCTTC. The full variable domain, in which reference TRBV9 and TRBJ1-2 provide the parts outside the CDR3, is DSGVTQTPKHLITATGQRVTLRCSPRSGDLSVYWYQQSLDQGLQFLIQYYNGEERAKGNILERFSAQQFPDLHSELNLSSLELGDSALYFCASSVDLNGAGYTFGSGTRLTVV.

Remarks on this clone: One end of the junction varies from germline; a read error may be responsible. V gene TRBV7-9 combines with J gene TRBJ1-2; TRBD1 matches 7 bases. Germline values: CDR1 SEHNR, CDR2 FQNEAQ (reference sequence). The CDR3 spans 14 residues. The CDR3 sequence is CSSSLQTGHYGYTF. The CDR3 nucleotides read TGTTCCAGCAGCTTACAGACAGGGCACTATGGCTACACCTTC.

Note on this clone: At one end, the junction sequence differs from germline, possibly due to a read error. The chain couples TRBV7-9 to TRBJ1-2; tentatively, D is TRBD1 (6 bases). Germline V lookup: CDR1 SEHNR, CDR2 FQNEAQ (reference sequence). The CDR3 has 13 amino acids. The CDR3 sequence: CAGSLISGDGYTF. CDR3 nucleotide sequence: TGTGCCGGCAGCTTAATATCAGGGGATGGCTACACCTTC.

The chain employs TRBV30 and TRBJ2-7; D remains ambiguous. The ends were cut back, 2 bases at V and 0 bases at J, with 5 bases in the middle. Germline CDR1 and CDR2: GTSNPN and SVGIG (reference sequence). There are 12 residues in the CDR3. Here the CDR3 DNA reads TGTGCCTGGAGTCTCAGCTCCTACGAGCAGTACTTC. Its protein product is CAWSLSSYEQYF. The entire variable domain, with the rest obtained from reference TRBV30 and TRBJ2-7, is as follows: SQTIHQWPATLVQPVGSPLSLECTVEGTSNPNLYWYRQAAGRGLQLLFYSVGIGQISSEVPQNLSASRPQDRQFILSSKKLLLSDSGFYLCAWSLSSYEQYFGPGTRLTVT.

The chain couples TRBV4-2 to TRBJ2-3; TRBD2 matches at 13 bases. CDR3 size: 17 residues. The V and J ends lost 4 bases and 6 bases, in that order; junction bases with no gene match: 10. Per the germline V gene, CDR1 is LGHNA and CDR2 is YNFKEQ. The CDR3, as DNA: TGTGCCAGCAGCCTAGTCACTGGGACTAGCGGGGCTGATACGCAGTATTTT. The encoded protein is CASSLVTGTSGADTQYF.

This clone was seen only a few times. The chain couples TRBV19 to TRBJ2-4; TRBD2 aligns across 8 bases. This CDR3 is built from 16 residues. The J segment lost 6 bases and the V segment lost 2 bases, leaving 9 bases of the junction unmatched. CDR1 LNHDA and CDR2 SQIVND come from the germline V gene (reference sequence). The CDR3 loop reads CASSIIGRALGNIQYF. The CDR3 DNA sequence: TGTGCCAGTAGTATAATCGGGAGGGCTTTGGGAAACATTCAGTACTTC. The full variable domain, its missing parts supplied by reference TRBV19 and TRBJ2-4, is DGGITQSPKYLFRKEGQNVTLSCEQNLNHDAMYWYRQDPGQGLRLIYYSQIVNDFQKGDIAEGYSVSREKKESFPLTVTSAQKNPTAFYLCASSIIGRALGNIQYFGAGTRLSVL.

The chain uses TRBV5-6 and TRBJ2-1, with TRBD1 as a possible D gene (5 bases). Per germline, CDR1 SGHDT and CDR2 YYEEEE. This CDR3 is 15 amino acids long. The germline V and J ends were trimmed by 0 bases and 4 bases, with 11 bases remaining between them. The CDR3 sequence is CASSLGWGPYNEQFF. For the CDR3, the DNA is TGTGCCAGCAGCTTGGGGTGGGGCCCGTACAATGAGCAGTTCTTC.

The V and J genes are TRBV10-3 and TRBJ1-5; D not certain. The CDR3 is 13 amino acids. Trimming removed 4 bases at V and 7 bases at J, with 11 bases between. CDR1 and CDR2 (germline): ENHRY, SYGVKD. DNA of the CDR3: TGTGCCATCAGTGTCGGGGTCATACAGCCCCAGCATTTT. It yields the protein CAISVGVIQPQHF.

This chain uses TRBV15 with TRBJ2-5; 7 bases map to TRBD1. Germline loops: CDR1 LNHNV, CDR2 YYDKDF (reference sequence). Losses at the gene ends were 0 bases for V and 5 bases for J; bases not matched to a gene: 6. There are 15 residues in the CDR3. As DNA, the CDR3 is TGTGCCACCAGCAGAGACCTAACAGGGGTCGAGACCCAGTACTTC. Its protein is CATSRDLTGVETQYF.

About this clone itself: One end of the junction varies from germline; a read error may be responsible. The gene calls are TRBV2 and TRBJ2-3; TRBD2 aligns across 10 bases. Germline-derived CDR1 and CDR2 are SNHLY and FYNNEI. CDR3 length: 16 amino acids. CDR3 DNA: TGTGCCAGCAGTGATCAGCGGGGGGGCGGCACAGATGCGCAGTATTTT. Amino acid sequence: CASSDQRGGGTDAQYF.

CDR3 loop: CASRQQGSSTEAFF. CDR3 bases: TGCGCCAGCAGACAACAGGGGAGCAGCACTGAAGCTTTCTTT. This rearrangement joins TRBV5-1 to TRBJ1-1; 7 bases are shared with TRBD1. With 5 bases clipped from V and 4 bases from J, the junction kept 8 bases outside the gene matches. This CDR3 has 14 residues. Germline assignment: CDR1 SGHRS and CDR2 YFSETQ.

This chain joins TRBV6-1 and TRBJ2-7; TRBD2 agrees at 11 bases. Germline V gene sequence: CDR1 MNHNS, CDR2 SASEGT. With 3 bases clipped from V and 4 bases from J, the junction kept 5 bases outside the gene matches. This CDR3 has 15 residues. The CDR3 region is CASSEPGLAVYEQYV. CDR3 DNA sequence: TGTGCCAGCAGTGAGCCGGGACTAGCGGTTTACGAGCAGTACGTC.

This chain uses TRBV6-4 with TRBJ2-1, with TRBD2 as a possible D gene (6 bases). CDR3 length: 15 amino acids. V was shortened by 3 bases and J by 6 bases, with 15 bases between the two germline ends. Germline V gene data show CDR1 as MRHNA and CDR2 as SNTAGT. For the CDR3, the DNA is TGTGCCAGCAGTGAGGGAGGTCAGGACTTCAATGAGCAGTTCTTC. Encoded protein: CASSEGGQDFNEQFF.

This clone has only a few counts. This rearrangement joins TRBV30 to TRBJ1-6, with TRBD1 identical over 7 bases. This CDR3 region has 13 residues. The germline V gene has CDR1 GTSNPN and CDR2 SVGIG (reference sequence). V gave up 2 bases and J gave up 10 bases; unmatched junction bases: 5. The DNA for the CDR3 is TGTGCCTGGAGTCCAGGGGGGAACTCACCCCTCCACTTT. Protein: CAWSPGGNSPLHF.

The gene calls are TRBV9 and TRBJ2-1; no firm D call. V lost 0 bases and J lost 6, with 7 bases in between. This CDR3 region has 13 residues. CDR1 and CDR2 from the germline V gene are SGDLS and YYNGEE. Written as DNA, the CDR3 is TGTGCCAGCAGCGTAGCTACCTTCAATGAGCAGTTCTTC. Encoded protein: CASSVATFNEQFF.

The gene calls are TRBV29-1 and TRBJ2-3, with D possibly being TRBD2 (6 bases). Trimming removed 2 bases at V and 0 bases at J, with 15 bases between. CDR3 length: 16 residues. Germline CDR1 is SQVTM and CDR2 is ANQGSEA. This CDR3 reads CSVEQFTGVSTDTQYF. The CDR3 nucleotides read TGCAGCGTTGAACAATTCACGGGAGTTAGCACAGATACGCAGTATTTT.

The V call is TRBV11-2, the J call TRBJ1-1; tentatively, D is TRBD1 (5 bases). The CDR3 totals 14 residues. Germline V CDR1 and CDR2: SGHAT, FQNNGV. Trimming left V 3 bases short and J 4 bases short, with 12 bases between. CDR3 in amino acids: CASSLDQGGTEAFF. The CDR3 coding sequence is TGTGCCAGCAGCTTGGATCAGGGCGGCACTGAAGCTTTCTTT.

The rearrangement uses TRBV19 and TRBJ1-4; the D gene is possibly TRBD1 (6 bases). CDR3 length equals 15 residues. In germline, CDR1 is LNHDA, CDR2 SQIVND (reference sequence). V lost 3 bases and J 8 bases, leaving 16 bases between the germline ends. The CDR3 region is CASSILRDTDEKLFF. DNA of the CDR3: TGTGCCAGTAGTATCCTCCGGGACACCGACGAAAAACTGTTTTTT.

This chain uses TRBV6-9 with TRBJ1-4, with a possible D match to TRBD1 (6 bases). V was clipped by 4 bases and J by 7 bases, with 16 bases between them. The germline CDR1 and CDR2 sequences are MNHGY and SVAAGI. The CDR3 consists of 15 residues. This chain's CDR3 is CASSWLAGAGEKLFF. The CDR3 DNA reads TGTGCCAGCAGTTGGTTAGCAGGGGCTGGTGAAAAACTGTTTTTT.

CDR3 amino acids: CASSYRGGENIQYF. The CDR3 DNA reads as TGTGCCAGCAGTTACCGGGGGGGGGAAAACATTCAGTACTTC. The chain recombines TRBV6-5 with TRBJ2-4; TRBD2 matches 8 bases. CDR1 MNHEY and CDR2 SVGAGI come from the germline V gene. The CDR3 runs 14 residues. Trimming cost V 2 bases and J 5 bases; bases outside gene matches: 2.

The chain recombines TRBV10-3 with TRBJ2-1; the match to TRBD2 covers 8 bases. This CDR3 is built from 15 residues. Trimming took 6 bases from V and 6 from J; bases not matched to a gene: 10. The germline gives CDR1 ENHRY, CDR2 SYGVKD. CDR3 bases: TGTGCCATCAGCAGACGGGGGGGCGGTGGCAATGAGCAGTTCTTC. Its protein product is CAISRRGGGGNEQFF.

The rearrangement joins TRBV6-5 to TRBJ2-5; 11 bases are shared with TRBD2. Judging by the DNA end, TRBJ2-7 fits better; the J call may be wrong. Germline V gives CDR1 MNHEY, CDR2 SVGAGI. The CDR3 contains 14 residues. The CDR3 here is CASGLAGGSYEQYF. The CDR3 DNA reads TGTGCCAGCGGGCTAGCGGGGGGCAGCTACGAGCAGTACTTC.